The clone carrying this T cell receptor beta chain has a handful of counts. Additional DNA sequences in this sample encode the identical CDR3. TCRdb's table, derived via immunoSEQ multiplex PCR, lists solely in-frame clones and lacks some. Of roughly 640,000 clones in the sample, roughly 70% were seen once. The sample comes from a study of shared clonotypes between healthy human individuals. CDR1 SGHRS and CDR2 YFSETQ come from the germline V gene. CDR3 length: 12 amino acids. J gave up 5 bases and V 4 bases, and 3 bases lay outside the gene matches. Specimen: memory CD4+ T cells sorted from blood. Subset: CD45RA-negative fraction. The receptor was derived from a woman under 40 in good health. The chain recombines TRBV5-1 with TRBJ2-7, with 7 bases lining up with TRBD1. CDR3 amino acids: CASSGTGDEQYF. The CDR3 coding sequence is TGCGCCAGCAGCGGCACAGGGGACGAGCAGTACTTC.